The 29 T cell receptor beta chains in this list originate from one sample, sequenced in a study of T cells in Graves' hyperthyroidism and ophthalmopathy. Amplified TCR beta CDR3 regions came from RNA transcripts. When the TCR CDR3 underwent first-round RT-PCR, the HTBI primer set was used. MiXCR, applied by TCRdb to the multiplex PCR reads, yields one record per CDR3 protein. This table holds 360,000 or so distinct CDR3 sequences, approximately 19% found once. Sequenced input: blood. These receptors came from a woman under 30 with Graves' hyperthyroidism.

This clonotype was recorded many times. The chain recombines TRBV6-1 with TRBJ2-5, with TRBD1 as a possible D gene (7 bases). The germline V gene has CDR1 MNHNS and CDR2 SASEGT. V lost 7 bases to trimming and J lost 2 bases, with 17 bases between them. The CDR3 loop spans 15 amino acids. The CDR3 sequence: CASTPTPGGQETQYF. In nucleotides, the CDR3 is TGTGCCAGCACCCCCACCCCAGGGGGGCAAGAGACCCAGTACTTC.

This clonotype appeared many times. The chain couples TRBV2 to TRBJ1-2; D possibly corresponds to TRBD1 (6 bases). Trimming left V 6 bases short and J 3 bases short, with 14 bases between. Germline loops: CDR1 SNHLY, CDR2 FYNNEI. The CDR3 runs 14 residues. The CDR3 DNA reads TGTGCCAGCAGCCCCCAGGGGAGTGACTATGGCTACACCTTC. Its translation is CASSPQGSDYGYTF.

The chain employs TRBV2 and TRBJ1-5, with no clear D. The CDR3 loop spans 14 amino acids. Trimming removed 8 bases from V and 0 bases from J, with 11 bases in between. Per germline, CDR1 SNHLY and CDR2 FYNNEI. CDR3 sequence (DNA): TGTGCCAGCCACGGGTTTGATAGCAATCAGCCCCAGCATTTT. It codes for CASHGFDSNQPQHF.

This clonotype has a count of ten or more. The chain links TRBV20-1 to TRBJ1-2; 8 bases agree with TRBD1. Germline CDR1 and CDR2: DFQATT and SNEGSKA (reference sequence). The trim removed 5 bases at V and 3 bases at J, leaving 5 bases unmatched. The CDR3 is 13 residues long. CDR3 sequence: CSAGDRGDYGYTF. The CDR3 DNA follows: TGCAGTGCTGGCGACAGGGGAGACTATGGCTACACCTTC.

This chain uses TRBV18 with TRBJ1-2; D is ambiguous. The CDR3 length is 13 residues. Germline V gene sequence: CDR1 KGHSH, CDR2 LQKENI. The V gene lost 3 bases and the J gene lost 8 bases, with 13 bases spanning the gap. The CDR3 is CASSPDWAVGYTF. In nucleotides, the CDR3 is TGTGCCAGCTCACCGGATTGGGCGGTGGGCTACACCTTC. Full variable domain (missing parts from reference TRBV18 and TRBJ1-2): NAGVMQNPRHLVRRRGQEARLRCSPMKGHSHVYWYRQLPEEGLKFMVYLQKENIIDESGMPKERFSAEFPKEGPSILRIQQVVRGDSAAYFCASSPDWAVGYTFGSGTRLTVV.

This clonotype was counted a few times. V and J are TRBV13 and TRBJ2-2; no definite D call. The CDR3 spans 14 residues. Trimming took off 4 bases at V and 4 bases at J, with 10 bases between the two ends. Germline CDR1 reads PRHDT; CDR2 reads FYEKMQ (reference sequence). CDR3 sequence reads: CASSSLRSTGELFF. CDR3 coding DNA: TGTGCCAGCAGCTCCTTAAGATCCACCGGGGAGCTGTTTTTT.

The table lists this clonotype with many counts. For the CDR3, the DNA is TGTGCCAGTAGTCCCCACAGGGGGCGCGACTATGGCTACACCTTC. Its protein product is CASSPHRGRDYGYTF. This sequence joins TRBV19 and TRBJ1-2, with TRBD1 matching over 9 bases. Per germline, CDR1 LNHDA and CDR2 SQIVND (reference sequence). Unmatched junction bases numbered 7, after V lost 5 bases and J lost 3 bases. This CDR3 has 15 residues.

This clonotype has only a few counts. This rearrangement joins TRBV28 to TRBJ2-4, with D perhaps TRBD2 (5 bases). Trimming stripped 2 bases from V and 9 bases from J, with 11 bases between. Germline CDR1 MDHEN, CDR2 SYDVKM. CDR3 length: 13 residues. The CDR3 spells CASSLLARFIQYF. CDR3 in DNA: TGTGCCAGCAGTTTACTAGCCCGATTCATTCAGTACTTC.

The V gene is TRBV4-1, the J gene TRBJ1-2, with 8 bases matching TRBD1. V was clipped by 5 bases and J by 2 bases; unmatched bases: 10. CDR1 and CDR2 from the germline V gene are MGHRA and YSYEKL. The CDR3 loop spans 16 amino acids. The CDR3 nucleotides read TGCGCCAGCAGCGATATACGACAGGGGAAGAACTATGGCTACACCTTC. Its translation: CASSDIRQGKNYGYTF.

The V gene is TRBV7-2, the J gene TRBJ2-7, with D maybe TRBD1 (5 bases). The V end lost 4 bases, the J end lost 3 bases, and 7 bases lay between the germline ends. In germline, CDR1 is SGHTA, CDR2 FQGNSA. The CDR3 sequence is 12 residues long. The CDR3 region is CASSSGRYEQYF. CDR3 DNA: TGTGCCAGCAGCTCAGGGCGCTACGAGCAGTACTTC.

This clonotype was seen repeatedly, ten times or more. The V gene is TRBV7-3, the J gene TRBJ2-2; 11 nucleotides match TRBD2. The CDR3 totals 16 residues. In germline, CDR1 is SGHTA, CDR2 FQGTGA. Trimming cost V 1 base and J 4 bases; bases outside gene matches: 2. The CDR3 DNA follows: TGTGCCAGCAGCTTAAGGCTAGCGGGGGGCACCGGGGAGCTGTTTTTT. Its protein product is CASSLRLAGGTGELFF.

In this sample, this clonotype turned up many times. The rearrangement uses TRBV2 and TRBJ1-5; D possibly corresponds to TRBD1 (5 bases). Germline V gene data show CDR1 as SNHLY and CDR2 as FYNNEI. There are 14 residues in the CDR3. The V end lost 7 bases, the J end lost 8 bases, and 18 bases lay between the germline ends. CDR3 sequence: CASKDQGRVKPQHF. The DNA of the CDR3 is TGTGCCAGCAAGGATCAGGGCAGGGTGAAGCCCCAGCATTTT.

The sample holds many counts of this clonotype. The rearrangement uses TRBV12-3 or TRBV12-4 and TRBJ1-1, with D uncertain. The CDR3 has 13 amino acids. The V gene lost 3 bases and the J gene lost 8 bases, with 13 bases spanning the gap. The CDR3 sequence: CASSLYWAEEAFF. CDR3 sequence (DNA): TGTGCCAGCAGTTTGTATTGGGCCGAAGAAGCTTTCTTT.

DNA for the CDR3: TGCAGCGTTCCGGGTAGCGGGGTTTCCGAGACCCAGTACTTC. Translating it yields CSVPGSGVSETQYF. The chain employs TRBV29-1 and TRBJ2-5; 8 nucleotides align to TRBD2. V lost 5 bases, J lost 5 bases, and 10 bases stayed unmatched. The CDR3 sequence is 14 residues long. Germline V gives CDR1 SQVTM, CDR2 ANQGSEA.

This clonotype came up a few times. This may stem from a read error, because a much larger clone lies one nucleotide away. The chain recombines TRBV25-1 with TRBJ2-5, with D tentatively TRBD2 (6 bases). Trimming removed 4 bases from V and 5 bases from J, with 20 bases in between. From germline, CDR1 is MGHDK and CDR2 SYGVNS. CDR3 length equals 16 residues. The CDR3: CASSGVPVLAPETQYF. The CDR3 nucleotides are TGTGCCAGCAGTGGCGTGCCGGTACTAGCCCCGGAGACCCAGTACTTC.

This clonotype occurred once. V is TRBV12-3 or TRBV12-4 and J is TRBJ1-1; tentatively, D is TRBD1 (5 bases). Trimming cost V 0 bases and J 1 base, with 12 bases left between them. The CDR3 sequence is 16 residues long. The CDR3 loop reads CASSLAWGGANTEAFF. Here the CDR3 DNA reads TGTGCCAGCAGTTTAGCCTGGGGTGGGGCGAACACTGAAGCTTTCTTT.

In this sample, this clonotype turned up many times. The chain carries TRBV20-1 and TRBJ1-1, with D possibly TRBD1 on 6 matching bases. CDR1 DFQATT and CDR2 SNEGSKA come from the germline V gene (reference sequence). CDR3 length equals 14 residues. Trimming stripped 4 bases from V and 3 bases from J, with 15 bases between. CDR3 protein: CSAKAEQGHTEAFF. CDR3 sequence (DNA): TGCAGTGCTAAAGCCGAACAGGGACACACTGAAGCTTTCTTT.

The V call is TRBV10-1, the J call TRBJ1-5; D is possibly TRBD1 (5 bases). V was pared by 3 bases and J by 7 bases, with 7 bases between. From germline, CDR1 is WNHNN and CDR2 SYGVQD (reference sequence). The CDR3 length is 12 residues. The CDR3 coding sequence is TGCGCCAGCAGTGATGGGGGGCAGCCCCAGCATTTT. Its translation is CASSDGGQPQHF.

This clonotype was observed many times. This sequence joins TRBV6-1 and TRBJ1-1, with 8 bases aligning to TRBD1. Germline CDR1 is MNHNS and CDR2 is SASEGT. Trimming at V came to 3 bases and at J to 5 bases, leaving 8 bases not matched to a gene. This CDR3 has 15 residues. Here the CDR3 DNA reads TGTGCCAGCAGTGATCAGGGGGCGCGGAGGACTGAAGCTTTCTTT. Its protein is CASSDQGARRTEAFF.

The J gene is TRBJ2-2, the V gene TRBV6-2 or TRBV6-3, with a tentative D call TRBD1 (6 bases). V was clipped by 0 bases and J by 4 bases, with 9 bases between them. There are 15 residues in the CDR3. Germline assignment: CDR1 MNHEY and CDR2 SVGEGT. The CDR3 coding sequence is TGTGCCAGCAGTTACTCAAGGGGGAGCACCGGGGAGCTGTTTTTT. The encoded protein is CASSYSRGSTGELFF.

The gene calls are TRBV4-2 and TRBJ2-5; 9 bases map to TRBD2. The V gene's germline CDR1 is LGHNA and CDR2 YNFKEQ. This CDR3 has 16 residues. Germline trimming cut 0 bases from V and 5 bases from J; bases unmatched to any gene: 7. The CDR3 sequence is CASSQDSIAGEETQYF. DNA of the CDR3: TGTGCCAGCAGCCAAGACTCCATAGCGGGGGAGGAGACCCAGTACTTC.

The chain combines TRBV10-3 with TRBJ2-5; D possibly corresponds to TRBD1 (5 bases). This CDR3 is built from 14 residues. The germline gives CDR1 ENHRY, CDR2 SYGVKD. V shed 0 bases and J shed 3 bases, with 8 bases lying between them. The CDR3 spells CAISESGPKETQYF. CDR3 sequence (DNA): TGTGCCATCAGTGAGTCGGGGCCTAAAGAGACCCAGTACTTC.

The chain employs TRBV27 and TRBJ1-2; D possibly corresponds to TRBD1 (6 bases). Germline V gene lookup returns CDR1 MNHEY and CDR2 SMNVEV (reference sequence). Deletions cut 5 bases from V and 7 bases from J, with 20 bases between. The CDR3 is made up of 15 amino acids. The CDR3 DNA reads TGTGCCAGCAGTCCCCTCGGGGGGGGGGCATTTGGCTACACCTTC. Its protein product is CASSPLGGGAFGYTF.

The chain carries TRBV27 and TRBJ2-7; D remains unclear. V was pared by 2 bases and J by 3 bases, with 11 bases between. CDR3 length: 14 residues. The germline V gene has CDR1 MNHEY and CDR2 SMNVEV (reference sequence). CDR3 nucleotide sequence: TGTGCCAGCAGTTTACAAGGAGAGCACTACGAGCAGTACTTC. Protein product: CASSLQGEHYEQYF.

This clonotype was seen many times. This chain links TRBV18 with TRBJ1-1; 8 bases match TRBD1. CDR3 length: 15 amino acids. The V gene end was trimmed by 8 bases and the J gene end by 0 bases; junction bases not matched to a gene: 8. Looked up from germline, CDR1 is KGHSH and CDR2 is LQKENI. The chain's CDR3 is CASSPPGGLNTEAFF. Written as DNA, the CDR3 is TGTGCCAGCAGCCCCCCAGGGGGCTTGAACACTGAAGCTTTCTTT.

With regard to this clonotype: This may be a read error, as it is one base from a much larger clone. The gene calls are TRBV5-1 and TRBJ1-5; D possibly corresponds to TRBD1 (6 bases). The germline V and J ends were trimmed by 4 bases and 9 bases, with 20 bases remaining between them. This CDR3 is built from 15 residues. CDR1 and CDR2 from the germline V gene are SGHRS and YFSETQ. The CDR3 region is CASSPTGSPILPQHF. In DNA form, the CDR3 reads TGCGCCAGCAGCCCTACAGGGAGCCCGATTTTGCCCCAGCATTTT.

This clonotype was counted at least ten times. The rearrangement links TRBV24-1 to TRBJ2-2; D remains ambiguous. The CDR3 length is 14 residues. V was pared by 0 bases and J by 5 bases, with 6 bases between. CDR1 is KGHDR and CDR2 is SFDVKD in the germline V gene. DNA of the CDR3: TGTGCCACCAGTGATTTGGTGCGAACCGGGGAGCTGTTTTTT. It specifies CATSDLVRTGELFF.

This clonotype was seen many times. This sequence joins TRBV7-2 and TRBJ1-1; perhaps TRBD1 as D (5 bases). The length of the CDR3 is 13 residues. The germline V gene encodes CDR1 SGHTA and CDR2 FQGNSA. V lost 3 bases and J lost 10, with 15 bases in between. The CDR3 reads CASSLQRGVGAFF. The CDR3 DNA reads as TGTGCCAGCAGCTTGCAGAGAGGGGTGGGAGCTTTCTTT.

This clonotype showed up many times. The chain carries TRBV6-5 and TRBJ1-1; tentatively, D is TRBD1 (6 bases). Per the germline V gene, CDR1 is MNHEY and CDR2 is SVGAGI. Trimming removed 5 bases from V and 6 bases from J, with 16 bases in between. The CDR3 has 14 amino acids. Here the CDR3 DNA reads TGTGCCAGCAGTCTACTCCGGGACAAAGCTGAAGCTTTCTTT. Its protein is CASSLLRDKAEAFF.